Described below is a single T cell receptor (beta chain) sequence and its context. The data were obtained in a study of PD-L1 blockade in urothelial cancer. Across the study: Patients started atezolizumab in the mid-2010s, 1,200 mg intravenously every 3 weeks.

CDR1 and CDR2 (germline): SGHRS, YFSETQ. There are 14 residues in the CDR3. V lost 0 bases and J 5 bases, leaving 11 bases between the germline ends. Here immunoSEQ multiplex PCR was the method, and the copy in TCRdb shows in-frame clones only, minus some. The sample carries over 75,000 clones, about 89% recorded once. Time point of the sample: pretreatment peripheral blood. The sample consisted of PBMCs, taken around atezolizumab (anti-PD-L1) treatment. This TCR was sampled from a woman of 80 years or more with urothelial cancer. The chain recombines TRBV5-1 with TRBJ1-1; no clear D gene. The CDR3 bases are TGCGCCAGCAGCTTGGAAGCGGGATTGACTGAAGCTTTCTTT. It specifies CASSLEAGLTEAFF.